This TCR beta chain was documented in a study of blood T cell repertoires in COVID-19. Study in general: Researchers got acute and convalescent COVID-19 samples from the United States, Italy and Spain. From T cells, B-cell-depleted T cells, or PBMCs came the material, which was cDNA or gDNA.

This CDR3 region has 15 residues. Germline loops: CDR1 MNHNS, CDR2 SASEGT. V shed 3 bases and J 5 bases; nucleotides not matched to a gene: 9. Authors' data handling: Researchers report that nucleated cell counts were estimated from reference gene primer amplification. Clones were read by immunoSEQ multiplex PCR, and TCRdb kept only the in-frame ones, dropping some. The DNA was the basis for D and trimming; V, J and clone size are from that table. The sample includes about 150,000 clones, approximately 90% of them seen just once. This chain links TRBV6-1 with TRBJ1-2, with 7 bases matching TRBD1. The sequenced material came from peripheral blood. This receptor was identified in a woman in her thirties or forties with acute or convalescent COVID-19. The CDR3 loop reads CASSDRDSPPYGYTF. The DNA for the CDR3 is TGTGCCAGCAGTGACCGGGACAGTCCCCCTTATGGCTACACCTTC.